This TCR beta chain came from a study of T cell changes during pregnancy in multiple sclerosis. CDR3 length: 16 amino acids. V shed 7 bases, J shed 5 bases, and the junction held 13 bases outside the gene matches. CDR1 is ENHRY, CDR2 SYGVKD, per germline. Data came from immunoSEQ multiplex PCR; TCRdb stores just in-frame clones and leaves some out. The profile covers tens of thousands of clones, with 80% to 95% appearing a single time and 1.5% to 2.5% taken by the ten largest. This chain joins TRBV10-3 and TRBJ2-7; 11 bases map to TRBD2. Specimen: peripheral blood, collected in the second trimester of pregnancy. This receptor was identified in a female donor with multiple sclerosis, enrolled in a pregnancy study. The CDR3 reads CAIKAVAGGPLHEQYF. CDR3 DNA sequence: TGTGCCATCAAGGCAGTAGCGGGAGGGCCCCTCCACGAGCAGTACTTC.